These 25 T cell receptor beta chains were all obtained from the same sample, sequenced in a study of cytomegalovirus exposure and HLA in healthy donors (dated by TCRdb to the late 2010s). Library preparation employed the immunoSEQ multiplex PCR assay. For the multiplex PCR, a mixture combining 60 forward primers for TCR Vbeta segments and 13 reverse primers for TCR Jbeta segments was used. This immuneACCESS table, as held by TCRdb, lists in-frame sequences with V and J called but not all clones. Of the missing ones, under half trace to an unresolved V gene in checked studies; the others have no known cause. The table for this sample lists 18,000 or so clones; approximately 70% of them were counted only once. The top ten clonotypes cover around 3.5% of the sample. The sequencing sample was made of PBMCs. Receptors were obtained from a man younger than 35 in good health and CMV-seronegative.

The chain carries TRBV5-4 and TRBJ1-6, with 8 positions matching TRBD1. V trimming: 0 bases; J trimming: 9 bases; junction bases outside the gene matches: 11. Germline loops: CDR1 SGHNT, CDR2 YYREEE (reference sequence). This CDR3 spans 17 amino acids. The CDR3 region is CASSLDGPGTGFSPLHF. DNA of the CDR3: TGTGCCAGCAGCTTGGATGGGCCCGGGACAGGATTTTCACCCCTCCACTTT.

This clone was found once. The CDR3 loop is CASSPDVQGAAFF. CDR3 nucleotide sequence: TGTGCCAGCTCACCAGACGTCCAGGGGGCTGCTTTCTTT. The chain combines TRBV18 with TRBJ1-1; 8 nucleotides agree with TRBD1. The CDR3 has 13 amino acids. V dropped 2 bases and J dropped 11; count of bases not matched to a gene: 7. The germline V gene has CDR1 KGHSH and CDR2 LQKENI.

The rearrangement joins TRBV6-5 to TRBJ2-1, with D maybe TRBD2 (7 bases). Trimming left V 8 bases short and J 2 bases short, with 13 bases between. The germline gives CDR1 MNHEY, CDR2 SVGAGI. CDR3 length: 14 residues. The CDR3 bases are TGTGCCAGCGGGCGGGGGCAAACCTACAATGAGCAGTTCTTC. Protein: CASGRGQTYNEQFF.

The gene calls are TRBV29-1 and TRBJ2-7, with TRBD2 identical over 9 bases. The J segment lost 4 bases and the V segment lost 4 bases, leaving 2 bases of the junction unmatched. Looked up from germline, CDR1 is SQVTM and CDR2 is ANQGSEA. The CDR3 contains 12 residues. CDR3 in DNA: TGCAGCGTTGTTAGCGGGAGTTACGAGCAGTACTTC. Protein sequence: CSVVSGSYEQYF.

CDR3 region: CASCPHSTDNSPLHF. CDR3 bases: TGTGCCAGCTGTCCGCACAGTACGGATAATTCACCCCTCCACTTT. The chain joins TRBV7-8 to TRBJ1-6; D is ambiguous. Trimming left V 8 bases short and J 5 bases short, with 16 bases between. Germline CDR1 is SGHVS and CDR2 is FQNEAQ. CDR3 length: 15 amino acids.

The V call is TRBV10-2, the J call TRBJ1-5; 7 positions agree with TRBD1. CDR1 WSHSY and CDR2 SAAADI come from the germline V gene. The length of the CDR3 is 16 residues. V trimming: 6 bases; J trimming: 5 bases; junction bases outside the gene matches: 13. The CDR3 nucleotides read TGCGCCAGCAGCCCCGCGCCGACAGGGTCCGATCAGCCCCAGCATTTT. Protein sequence: CASSPAPTGSDQPQHF.

V gene TRBV29-1 combines with J gene TRBJ1-1, with D possibly matching TRBD1 (5 bases). Trimming left V 4 bases short and J 2 bases short, with 11 bases between. The CDR3 has 13 amino acids. Germline V gives CDR1 SQVTM, CDR2 ANQGSEA. The CDR3 nucleotides read TGCAGCGTTGCAAACGGGGGAAACACTGAAGCTTTCTTT. This codes for CSVANGGNTEAFF.

The CDR3 loop is CASSPDRTETQYF. The CDR3 bases are TGTGCCAGCAGCCCGGACAGGACGGAGACCCAGTACTTC. The chain couples TRBV5-6 to TRBJ2-5; 7 bases are a match to TRBD1. Germline CDR1 reads SGHDT; CDR2 reads YYEEEE. Trimming cost V 4 bases and J 5 bases; bases outside gene matches: 5. The CDR3 covers 13 residues.

This clone appeared a few times. This sample also contains other DNA sequences that code for the same CDR3. This rearrangement joins TRBV9 to TRBJ2-7; 12 bases are shared with TRBD2. The CDR3 consists of 15 residues. Germline V gives CDR1 SGDLS, CDR2 YYNGEE. V shed 0 bases, J shed 5 bases, and the junction held 3 bases outside the gene matches. CDR3 in DNA: TGTGCCAGCAGCGTAGGGGGACTAGCGGGCGACGAGCAGTACTTC. It encodes CASSVGGLAGDEQYF.

The chain uses TRBV30 and TRBJ1-1; a possible D gene is TRBD1 (5 bases). The CDR3 is 14 amino acids. Germline CDR1 GTSNPN, CDR2 SVGIG (reference sequence). The V end lost 5 bases, the J end lost 1 base, and 14 bases lay between the germline ends. The CDR3 sequence: CAWDTGHKNTEAFF. The DNA for the CDR3 is TGTGCCTGGGACACCGGACATAAGAACACTGAAGCTTTCTTT.

As regards this clone: The same CDR3 can be traced to other DNA sequences in this sample. This chain uses TRBV29-1 with TRBJ1-2, with 9 bases matching TRBD1. With V trimmed by 6 bases and J by 8 bases, 4 bases remained unmatched. Germline assignment: CDR1 SQVTM and CDR2 ANQGSEA. There are 11 residues in the CDR3. In nucleotides, the CDR3 is TGCAGCGTACAGGGGGCGTGGGGCTACACCTTC. Protein sequence: CSVQGAWGYTF.

This chain connects TRBV30 to TRBJ1-1, with 7 nucleotides matching TRBD1. Germline lookup yields CDR1 GTSNPN and CDR2 SVGIG (reference sequence). This CDR3 has 12 amino acids. V lost 6 bases to trimming and J lost 4 bases; unmatched junction nucleotides: 5. CDR3 sequence: CACPGGLTEAFF. CDR3 nucleotide sequence: TGTGCCTGTCCAGGGGGTCTCACTGAAGCTTTCTTT. Full variable domain (outside the CDR3, taken from reference TRBV30 and TRBJ1-1): SQTIHQWPATLVQPVGSPLSLECTVEGTSNPNLYWYRQAAGRGLQLLFYSVGIGQISSEVPQNLSASRPQDRQFILSSKKLLLSDSGFYLCACPGGLTEAFFGQGTRLTVV.

The rearrangement uses TRBV27 and TRBJ1-6; the D gene is possibly TRBD1 (5 bases). V lost 5 bases to trimming and J lost 12 bases, with 14 bases between them. Germline V gene data show CDR1 as MNHEY and CDR2 as SMNVEV (reference sequence). The length of the CDR3 is 13 residues. The CDR3 sequence is CASSQRTGVPLHF. The CDR3 coding sequence is TGTGCCAGCAGTCAGAGAACAGGCGTACCCCTCCACTTT.

This clone was seen a few times. V usage is TRBV2 and J usage is TRBJ2-6; 7 positions agree with TRBD2. The CDR3 sequence is 16 residues long. The germline gives CDR1 SNHLY, CDR2 FYNNEI. V lost 6 bases and J lost 1; bases outside the gene matches: 6. The CDR3 reads CASRDTGGSGANVLTF. The CDR3 DNA is TGTGCCAGCAGGGACACCGGGGGGTCTGGGGCCAACGTCCTGACTTTC.

J is TRBJ2-6 and V is TRBV2; D uncertain. The CDR3 length is 13 residues. Germline CDR1 SNHLY, CDR2 FYNNEI. V lost 3 bases, J lost 4 bases, and 4 bases lay in between. The CDR3: CASSDGGANVLTF. For the CDR3, the DNA is TGTGCCAGCAGTGACGGGGGGGCCAACGTCCTGACTTTC.

The chain has TRBV6-6 and TRBJ1-5, with 10 positions matching TRBD1. This CDR3 is built from 15 residues. Germline trimming cut 4 bases from V and 6 bases from J; bases unmatched to any gene: 6. Looked up from germline, CDR1 is MNHNY and CDR2 is SVGAGI (reference sequence). The CDR3: CASSWGTGETQPQHF. The CDR3, as DNA: TGTGCCAGCAGTTGGGGGACAGGGGAGACTCAGCCCCAGCATTTT.

The gene calls are TRBV29-1 and TRBJ1-1; weak D call: TRBD1 (6 bases). Germline lookup yields CDR1 SQVTM and CDR2 ANQGSEA. The length of the CDR3 is 12 residues. The V end was cut by 5 bases, the J end by 3 bases, with 10 bases between. The CDR3 bases are TGCAGCGTTACGGGGGGGCACACTGAAGCTTTCTTT. It encodes CSVTGGHTEAFF.

This chain links TRBV30 with TRBJ1-1, with 7 bases that match TRBD1. Germline V gives CDR1 GTSNPN, CDR2 SVGIG (reference sequence). The CDR3 has 11 amino acids. V dropped 5 bases and J dropped 4; count of bases not matched to a gene: 1. In DNA, the CDR3 is TGTGCCTGGGGGACAGCCACTGAAGCTTTCTTT. Translated: CAWGTATEAFF. The complete variable domain, with remaining parts taken from reference TRBV30 and TRBJ1-1, reads SQTIHQWPATLVQPVGSPLSLECTVEGTSNPNLYWYRQAAGRGLQLLFYSVGIGQISSEVPQNLSASRPQDRQFILSSKKLLLSDSGFYLCAWGTATEAFFGQGTRLTVV.

This clone was counted a single time. CDR3 coding DNA: TGTGCCTGGAGTTCTAGGGGTGGCTACACCTTC. It is translated as CAWSSRGGYTF. V usage is TRBV30 and J usage is TRBJ1-2; possibly TRBD1 for D (5 bases). Trimming left V 2 bases short and J 7 bases short, with 8 bases between. Germline-derived CDR1 and CDR2 are GTSNPN and SVGIG (reference sequence). CDR3 length equals 11 residues.

CDR3 amino acids: CASSRTSDPYNEQFF. CDR3 nucleotide sequence: TGTGCCAGCAGCCGGACTAGCGACCCGTACAATGAGCAGTTCTTC. The gene calls are TRBV7-2 and TRBJ2-1; 9 bases agree with TRBD2. The germline gives CDR1 SGHTA, CDR2 FQGNSA. The junction had 6 bases not matched to a gene; V was cut back by 5 bases and J by 4 bases. The CDR3 is 15 amino acids.

CDR3 sequence: CATSATGTGRETQYF. DNA of the CDR3: TGTGCCACCAGCGCAACCGGGACAGGAAGAGAGACCCAGTACTTC. This chain connects TRBV15 to TRBJ2-5, with 8 bases matching TRBD1. V gave up 5 bases and J gave up 4 bases; unmatched junction bases: 9. The CDR3 covers 15 residues. Looked up from germline, CDR1 is LNHNV and CDR2 is YYDKDF (reference sequence).

V usage is TRBV6-5 and J usage is TRBJ1-1; no firm D call. Trimming took off 0 bases at V and 3 bases at J, with 8 bases between the two ends. CDR1 and CDR2 (germline): MNHEY, SVGAGI. The CDR3 has 14 amino acids. The CDR3 coding sequence is TGTGCCAGCAGTTACTCCCGGGGAGACACTGAAGCTTTCTTT. Translation: CASSYSRGDTEAFF.

This clone was picked up a small number of times. The V gene is TRBV5-1, the J gene TRBJ1-1; weak D call: TRBD1 (5 bases). V lost 4 bases, J lost 8 bases, and 12 bases lay in between. The CDR3 runs to 12 residues. CDR1 and CDR2 (germline): SGHRS, YFSETQ. CDR3 sequence: CASSPDRTEAFF. The CDR3 nucleotides are TGCGCCAGCAGCCCCGACAGAACGGAAGCTTTCTTT.

The rearrangement links TRBV30 to TRBJ1-4; TRBD1 is a possible D gene (5 bases). This CDR3 is built from 13 residues. Germline V gives CDR1 GTSNPN, CDR2 SVGIG (reference sequence). V lost 1 base to trimming and J lost 7 bases, with 10 bases between them. CDR3 protein: CAWSAQVFEKLFF. CDR3 bases: TGTGCCTGGAGTGCACAGGTTTTTGAAAAACTGTTTTTT.

The CDR3 coding sequence is TGTGCCAGCAGCTTCCAGGGGAACACTGAAGCTTTCTTT. It specifies CASSFQGNTEAFF. The V and J genes are TRBV5-6 and TRBJ1-1, with D possibly TRBD1 on 5 matching bases. The CDR3 has 13 amino acids. The germline V gene encodes CDR1 SGHDT and CDR2 YYEEEE. The ends were cut back, 2 bases at V and 1 base at J, with 6 bases in the middle.